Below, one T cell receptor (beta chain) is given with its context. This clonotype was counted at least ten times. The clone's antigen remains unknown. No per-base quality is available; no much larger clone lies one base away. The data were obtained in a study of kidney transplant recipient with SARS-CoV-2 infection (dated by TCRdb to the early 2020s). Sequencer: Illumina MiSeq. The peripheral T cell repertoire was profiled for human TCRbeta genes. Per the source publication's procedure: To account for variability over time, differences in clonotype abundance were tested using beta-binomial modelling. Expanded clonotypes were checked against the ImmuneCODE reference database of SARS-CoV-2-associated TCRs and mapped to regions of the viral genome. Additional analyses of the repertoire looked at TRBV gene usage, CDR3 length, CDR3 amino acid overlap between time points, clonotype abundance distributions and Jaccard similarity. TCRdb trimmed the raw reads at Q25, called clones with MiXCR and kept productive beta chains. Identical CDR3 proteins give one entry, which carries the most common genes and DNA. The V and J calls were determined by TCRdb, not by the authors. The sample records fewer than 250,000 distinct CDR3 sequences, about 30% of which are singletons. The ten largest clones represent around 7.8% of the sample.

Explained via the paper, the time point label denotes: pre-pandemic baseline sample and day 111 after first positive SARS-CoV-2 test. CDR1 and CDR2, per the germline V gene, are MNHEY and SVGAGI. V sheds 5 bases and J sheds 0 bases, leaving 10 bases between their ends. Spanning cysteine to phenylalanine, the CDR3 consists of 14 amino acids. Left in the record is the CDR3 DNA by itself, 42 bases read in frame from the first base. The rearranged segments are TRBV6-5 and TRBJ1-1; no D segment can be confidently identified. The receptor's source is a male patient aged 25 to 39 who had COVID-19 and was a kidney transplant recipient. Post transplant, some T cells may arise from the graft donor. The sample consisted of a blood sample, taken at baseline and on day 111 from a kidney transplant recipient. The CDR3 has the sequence CASSTPQLNTEAFF. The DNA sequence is TGTGCCAGCAGTACCCCCCAGTTGAACACTGAAGCTTTCTTT.